The 32 T cell receptor beta chains below were found in one sample sequenced in a study of Graves' ophthalmopathy and Graves' hyperthyroidism. RNA transcripts were the source from which TCR beta CDR3 regions were amplified. A first-round RT-PCR used HTBI primers, followed by a second-round multiplex PCR. Using its own MiXCR run on the multiplex PCR reads, TCRdb lists one record per CDR3 protein. Of almost 400,000 distinct CDR3 sequences in the sample, about a sixth were seen once. The sequencing input was peripheral blood. The receptors stem from a woman between 18 and 30 years old with Graves' ophthalmopathy.

This clonotype was detected ten times or more. The chain carries TRBV12-3 or TRBV12-4 and TRBJ1-5, with D possibly TRBD1 on 6 matching bases. V lost 2 bases, J lost 7 bases, and 9 bases lay in between. CDR3 length: 13 residues. The CDR3 sequence is CASSLQGSQPQHF. Here the CDR3 DNA reads TGTGCCAGCAGTTTACAGGGGTCCCAGCCCCAGCATTTT.

This clonotype has at least ten counts. CDR3 nucleotide sequence: TGTGCCAGCAGTCCCCAGGTCGCCGGGGCCGCCGGGGAGCTGTTTTTT. It codes for CASSPQVAGAAGELFF. The rearrangement joins TRBV6-1 to TRBJ2-2; tentatively, D is TRBD1 or TRBD2 (5 bases each). The ends were cut back, 5 bases at V and 6 bases at J, with 19 bases in the middle. The germline V gene has CDR1 MNHNS and CDR2 SASEGT. This CDR3 has 16 residues.

This clonotype was seen ten or more times. This chain uses TRBV12-3 or TRBV12-4 with TRBJ1-2; D unclear. The CDR3 is 13 amino acids. V was cut by 6 bases and J by 8 bases, with 16 bases left in between. The CDR3 DNA is TGTGCCAGCAGCCAAGAACTCGCGAGGGGCTACACCTTC. As protein: CASSQELARGYTF.

In this sample, this clonotype turned up a few times. The chain recombines TRBV6-1 with TRBJ2-5, with 9 bases aligning to TRBD2. J lost 5 bases, V lost 1 base, and 5 bases had no gene match. Germline V lookup: CDR1 MNHNS, CDR2 SASEGT. CDR3 length: 15 amino acids. The CDR3 nucleotides are TGTGCCAGCAGTGAAGAACCTAGCGGGACGGAGACCCAGTACTTC. This translates into CASSEEPSGTETQYF.

There are many counts of this clonotype. The V and J genes are TRBV28 and TRBJ2-7; 10 bases are shared with TRBD2. The CDR3 length is 18 residues. V shed 3 bases, J shed 1 base, and the junction held 12 bases outside the gene matches. Germline loops: CDR1 MDHEN, CDR2 SYDVKM. In DNA, the CDR3 is TGTGCCAGCAGTTTGGGAGGACTAGCGGAGGGCTTTTCCTACGAGCAGTACTTC. Amino acids: CASSLGGLAEGFSYEQYF.

This clonotype was seen ten or more times. The J gene is TRBJ1-2, the V gene TRBV4-2; no firm D call. Germline loops: CDR1 LGHNA, CDR2 YNFKEQ. The CDR3 runs 15 residues. V shed 1 base and J shed 5 bases, with 14 bases lying between them. The CDR3 DNA reads TGTGCCAGCAGCCAAGGGACCGATAACTATTATGGCTACACCTTC. It encodes CASSQGTDNYYGYTF.

This clonotype was counted many times. The V gene is TRBV7-2, the J gene TRBJ2-7; 8 bases agree with TRBD1. V was pared by 1 base and J by 3 bases, with 8 bases of the junction left unmatched. CDR1 is SGHTA, CDR2 FQGNSA, per germline. The CDR3 is made up of 16 amino acids. The CDR3 loop reads CASSLGQTGAYYEQYF. DNA of the CDR3: TGTGCCAGCAGCTTAGGGCAGACAGGGGCCTACTACGAGCAGTACTTC.

This clonotype occurred many times. The V and J genes are TRBV11-2 and TRBJ2-7, with 7 bases that match TRBD2. V lost 1 base to trimming and J lost 2 bases; unmatched junction nucleotides: 5. The CDR3 has 15 residues. CDR1 is SGHAT, CDR2 FQNNGV, per germline. The CDR3: CASSLGSGDAYEQYF. In nucleotides, the CDR3 is TGTGCCAGCAGCTTAGGGAGCGGGGACGCCTACGAGCAGTACTTC.

This clonotype was found many times. The V call is TRBV28, the J call TRBJ1-5; unclear D gene. The V gene lost 3 bases and the J gene lost 5 bases, with 11 bases spanning the gap. Germline loops: CDR1 MDHEN, CDR2 SYDVKM. The CDR3 is 14 residues long. The CDR3 reads CASSFQDAYQPQHF. CDR3 DNA: TGTGCCAGCAGTTTCCAGGACGCTTATCAGCCCCAGCATTTT.

This clonotype was counted at least ten times. The chain is built from TRBV28 and TRBJ1-6; possible D gene TRBD1, 5 bases. Per germline, CDR1 MDHEN and CDR2 SYDVKM. The length of the CDR3 is 19 residues. Trimming took off 3 bases at V and 0 bases at J, with 18 bases between the two ends. CDR3 sequence reads: CASSFPNSGASSYNSPLHF. In DNA form, the CDR3 reads TGTGCCAGCAGTTTCCCTAACTCCGGGGCGAGCTCCTATAATTCACCCCTCCACTTT. Complete variable domain (other parts from reference TRBV28 and TRBJ1-6): DVKVTQSSRYLVKRTGEKVFLECVQDMDHENMFWYRQDPGLGLRLIYFSYDVKMKEKGDIPEGYSVSREKKERFSLILESASTNQTSMYLCASSFPNSGASSYNSPLHFGNGTRLTVT.

In this sample, this clonotype turned up many times. The chain carries TRBV7-2 and TRBJ2-2; no definite D call. The V gene lost 1 base and the J gene lost 6 bases, with 9 bases spanning the gap. The germline CDR1 and CDR2 sequences are SGHTA and FQGNSA. The CDR3 extends over 14 amino acids. In DNA, the CDR3 is TGTGCCAGCAGCTTAGTCGGACGGTCCGGGGAGCTGTTTTTT. It encodes CASSLVGRSGELFF.

This clonotype came up many times. The chain combines TRBV7-8 with TRBJ1-1; a weak D match, TRBD1 (5 bases). The germline V and J ends were trimmed by 5 bases and 5 bases, with 12 bases remaining between them. Germline CDR1 reads SGHVS; CDR2 reads FQNEAQ. CDR3 size: 13 residues. The CDR3 DNA follows: TGTGCCAGCAGCCTCATTCAGGGAACTGAAGCTTTCTTT. It translates to CASSLIQGTEAFF.

This clonotype was detected ten times or more. The J gene is TRBJ2-2, the V gene TRBV24-1, with D uncertain. In germline, CDR1 is KGHDR, CDR2 SFDVKD. CDR3 size: 14 residues. With 9 bases removed from V and 6 bases from J, the gap between germline ends came to 16 bases. Here the CDR3 reads CATGPGLLAGELFF. Written as DNA, the CDR3 is TGTGCCACCGGCCCCGGGCTGCTTGCCGGGGAGCTGTTTTTT.

The rearrangement links TRBV18 to TRBJ1-1, with unresolved D. This CDR3 is built from 13 residues. V was trimmed by 2 bases and J by 6 bases, leaving 10 bases between them. Germline V gene sequence: CDR1 KGHSH, CDR2 LQKENI. CDR3 in amino acids: CASSPNGEAEAFF. CDR3 in DNA: TGTGCCAGCTCACCAAATGGGGAGGCTGAAGCTTTCTTT.

In its sample, this clonotype was seen a few times. The J gene is TRBJ1-2, the V gene TRBV12-3 or TRBV12-4; D is uncertain. V was clipped by 2 bases and J by 8 bases, with 12 bases between them. This CDR3 comprises 13 residues. CDR3 protein: CASSLSRAGGYTF. The CDR3 region has the DNA TGTGCCAGCAGTTTAAGCAGAGCGGGGGGCTACACCTTC.

This clonotype was seen ten or more times. The chain carries TRBV7-8 and TRBJ2-5, with unresolved D. This CDR3 spans 16 amino acids. CDR1 is SGHVS and CDR2 is FQNEAQ in the germline V gene. Trimming took 1 base from V and 2 from J, leaving 14 bases between them. As DNA, the CDR3 is TGTGCCAGCAGCTTAGAACGGTCAATACCTCAAGAGACCCAGTACTTC. Amino acids: CASSLERSIPQETQYF.

At least ten counts were recorded for this clonotype. The chain links TRBV7-8 to TRBJ1-6, with D possibly matching TRBD1 (5 bases). This CDR3 contains 15 residues. The V end was cut by 0 bases, the J end by 6 bases, with 9 bases between. Germline loops: CDR1 SGHVS, CDR2 FQNEAQ. The CDR3 protein is CASSLADSPNSPLHF. CDR3 DNA sequence: TGTGCCAGCAGCTTAGCTGACAGTCCTAATTCACCCCTCCACTTT.

The sample holds many counts of this clonotype. The gene calls are TRBV6-1 and TRBJ2-2; 7 nucleotides agree with TRBD2. The CDR3 length is 15 residues. V shed 7 bases and J 0 bases; nucleotides not matched to a gene: 5. In germline, CDR1 is MNHNS, CDR2 SASEGT. This chain's CDR3 is CASTATSPNTGELFF. The CDR3 coding sequence is TGTGCCAGCACCGCGACTAGCCCGAACACCGGGGAGCTGTTTTTT.

This clonotype occurred many times. This chain joins TRBV12-3 or TRBV12-4 and TRBJ2-2; 8 nucleotides align to TRBD2. Trimming removed 8 bases from V and 6 bases from J; junction bases left unmatched: 11. The CDR3 contains 15 residues. The CDR3: CASHAGAGAPGELFF. The CDR3 coding sequence is TGTGCCAGCCATGCGGGAGCGGGGGCACCCGGGGAGCTGTTTTTT.

At least ten counts were recorded for this clonotype. The chain joins TRBV27 to TRBJ2-7; 7 nucleotides align to TRBD2. CDR1 is MNHEY and CDR2 is SMNVEV in the germline V gene (reference sequence). This CDR3 is 16 amino acids long. V dropped 4 bases and J dropped 2; count of bases not matched to a gene: 11. CDR3 nucleotides: TGTGCCAGCAGTTCTCTTACCGGGAGGACAACCTACGAGCAGTACTTC. Translating gives CASSSLTGRTTYEQYF.

This clonotype was observed many times. CDR3 in amino acids: CATSRVTGELFF. CDR3 nucleotide sequence: TGTGCCACCAGCAGAGTCACCGGGGAGCTGTTTTTT. The V and J genes are TRBV15 and TRBJ2-2; D gene unclear. The CDR3 consists of 12 residues. Trimming pared 1 base from V and 4 bases from J, leaving 1 base between. Germline CDR1 is LNHNV and CDR2 is YYDKDF (reference sequence).

This clonotype was seen ten or more times. This sequence joins TRBV6-5 and TRBJ1-1; D remains ambiguous. The CDR3 has 15 amino acids. Trimming cost V 0 bases and J 4 bases, with 12 bases left between them. The germline gives CDR1 MNHEY, CDR2 SVGAGI. This chain's CDR3 is CASSYSVLPVTEAFF. The CDR3 DNA sequence: TGTGCCAGCAGTTACTCGGTCCTACCGGTCACTGAAGCTTTCTTT.

This clonotype was seen repeatedly, ten times or more. The J gene is TRBJ2-7, the V gene TRBV6-2 or TRBV6-3; a weak D match, TRBD2 (5 bases). Germline V gene data show CDR1 as MNHEY and CDR2 as SVGEGT. Trimming shortened V by 4 bases and J by 5 bases, and 12 bases separated the two germline ends. This CDR3 has 13 amino acids. The CDR3 loop is CASSSHGMNEQYF. The DNA for the CDR3 is TGTGCCAGCAGTTCCCACGGGATGAACGAGCAGTACTTC.

This clonotype was picked up many times. The chain carries TRBV15 and TRBJ1-1; D is perhaps TRBD1 (5 bases). V was pared by 2 bases and J by 1 base, with 8 bases between. Per the germline V gene, CDR1 is LNHNV and CDR2 is YYDKDF (reference sequence). The CDR3 sequence is 14 residues long. Here the CDR3 reads CATSRFTGNTEAFF. In DNA, the CDR3 is TGTGCCACCAGCAGATTTACAGGGAACACTGAAGCTTTCTTT.

This clonotype was recorded at least ten times. The chain uses TRBV4-2 and TRBJ2-5, with D perhaps TRBD1 or TRBD2 (5 bases each). Germline assignment: CDR1 LGHNA and CDR2 YNFKEQ. There are 14 residues in the CDR3. V shed 6 bases and J shed 2 bases, with 13 bases lying between them. CDR3 amino acids: CASSQTGRQETQYF. Written as DNA, the CDR3 is TGTGCCAGCAGTCAGACGGGACGGCAAGAGACCCAGTACTTC.

In this sample, this clonotype turned up many times. This chain uses TRBV20-1 with TRBJ1-1; tentative D call: TRBD1 (6 bases). With 0 bases removed from V and 6 bases from J, the gap between germline ends came to 14 bases. The CDR3 is made up of 14 amino acids. Germline V gene data show CDR1 as DFQATT and CDR2 as SNEGSKA (reference sequence). The CDR3: CSARDWDKRAEAFF. CDR3 DNA sequence: TGCAGTGCTAGAGATTGGGACAAAAGGGCTGAAGCTTTCTTT.

There are many counts of this clonotype. The genes are TRBV7-8 and TRBJ1-5; D is possibly TRBD1 (6 bases). Trimming cost V 5 bases and J 2 bases, with 16 bases left between them. Germline lookup yields CDR1 SGHVS and CDR2 FQNEAQ. The CDR3 runs 16 residues. The CDR3 DNA follows: TGTGCCAGCAGCCCTAGGGGGAAAAGTGGCAATCAGCCCCAGCATTTT. This translates into CASSPRGKSGNQPQHF.

V gene TRBV28 combines with J gene TRBJ2-7, with TRBD2 matching over 10 bases. The trim removed 5 bases at V and 0 bases at J, leaving 4 bases unmatched. The length of the CDR3 is 15 residues. Germline V lookup: CDR1 MDHEN, CDR2 SYDVKM. CDR3 nucleotides: TGTGCCAGCAGTCACGGACTAGCGGCCTCCTACGAGCAGTACTTC. It yields the protein CASSHGLAASYEQYF.

This clonotype showed up many times. The V call is TRBV6-2 or TRBV6-3, the J call TRBJ1-5, with unresolved D. CDR3 length: 12 amino acids. Trimming took off 4 bases at V and 7 bases at J, with 8 bases between the two ends. Germline V lookup: CDR1 MNHEY, CDR2 SVGEGT. This chain's CDR3 is CASSFGGQPQHF. CDR3 in DNA: TGTGCCAGCAGTTTTGGCGGGCAGCCCCAGCATTTT.

The sample holds many counts of this clonotype. A much larger clonotype is one base distant, so this may be a read error. The chain links TRBV24-1 to TRBJ2-5; unclear D gene. Trimming stripped 7 bases from V and 7 bases from J, with 15 bases between. This CDR3 comprises 13 residues. Germline CDR1 KGHDR, CDR2 SFDVKD. The CDR3 region is CATSSPAVGTQYF. The CDR3, as DNA: TGTGCCACCAGCTCTCCGGCGGTAGGGACCCAGTACTTC.

This clonotype was seen repeatedly, ten times or more. The V call is TRBV25-1, the J call TRBJ2-5, with a possible D match to TRBD2 (7 bases). V gave up 8 bases and J gave up 9 bases, with 13 bases separating them. This CDR3 is built from 11 residues. Germline V CDR1 and CDR2: MGHDK, SYGVNS. The CDR3, as DNA: TGTGCCAGCCGGAGAGGGGGGGCCCAGTACTTC. Protein: CASRRGGAQYF.

At least ten counts were recorded for this clonotype. The chain employs TRBV28 and TRBJ1-3; no reliable D call. V was shortened by 3 bases and J by 0 bases, with 9 bases between the two germline ends. Germline V gene sequence: CDR1 MDHEN, CDR2 SYDVKM. CDR3 size: 15 residues. The CDR3 sequence is CASSFWEGSGNTIYF. CDR3 in DNA: TGTGCCAGCAGTTTTTGGGAAGGCTCTGGAAACACCATATATTTT.